The 4 T cell receptor beta chains given below trace back to one sample, sequenced in a study of cytomegalovirus exposure and HLA in healthy donors. Amplification used 60 Vbeta primers and 13 Jbeta primers. Repertoires were generated with immunoSEQ multiplex PCR, while TCRdb's copy carries only in-frame clones and drops some. This sample has about 120,000 clones; under 85% occur once, and the top ten carry about 6%. The sequenced sample was PBMCs. These receptors came from a man between 18 and 29 years old in good health and CMV-seropositive.

The chain combines TRBV25-1 with TRBJ1-5, with a tentative D call TRBD1 (5 bases). The CDR3 is 14 residues long. Germline V gene lookup returns CDR1 MGHDK and CDR2 SYGVNS. The V end lost 0 bases, the J end lost 5 bases, and 8 bases lay between the germline ends. CDR3 coding DNA: TGTGCCAGCAGTGAATATGGAGGGGATCAGCCCCAGCATTTT. Translated: CASSEYGGDQPQHF.

This clone was counted a single time. The J gene is TRBJ2-3, the V gene TRBV7-2; TRBD2 might be the D (6 bases). This CDR3 comprises 17 residues. V was clipped by 4 bases and J by 2 bases, with 19 bases between them. Per germline, CDR1 SGHTA and CDR2 FQGNSA. This chain's CDR3 is CASSSSQTRTNTDTQYF. CDR3 bases: TGTGCCAGCAGCTCCTCCCAGACTAGGACAAACACAGATACGCAGTATTTT.

The V and J genes are TRBV6-1 and TRBJ2-7; maybe TRBD2 (5 bases). The CDR3 has 14 amino acids. CDR1 and CDR2 (germline): MNHNS, SASEGT. The ends were cut back, 1 base at V and 9 bases at J, with 16 bases in the middle. Written as DNA, the CDR3 is TGTGCCAGCAGTGAAGAAGACGGGATCGGCGGGCAGTACTTC. Its protein is CASSEEDGIGGQYF.

This chain connects TRBV27 to TRBJ2-3; D is uncertain. CDR1 MNHEY and CDR2 SMNVEV come from the germline V gene (reference sequence). This CDR3 is built from 13 residues. V lost 1 base to trimming and J lost 1 base, with 3 bases between them. The CDR3 here is CASSLFGTDTQYF. CDR3 bases: TGTGCCAGCAGTTTATTCGGCACAGATACGCAGTATTTT.